The clone carrying this T cell receptor beta chain was detected ten times or more. This CDR3 contains 15 residues. Between the trimmed V and J ends, which lost 3 bases and 4 bases, there was a span of 16 bases. The germline CDR1 and CDR2 sequences are SGDLS and YYNGEE. The sample comes from a study of T cells in Graves' hyperthyroidism and ophthalmopathy. The PBMCs had their origin in about 9.7 ml of fresh peripheral blood. RNA transcripts provided the source from which TCR beta CDR3 regions were amplified. A set of HTBI primers served as the primers for a first-round RT-PCR of the TCR CDR3. Each CDR3 protein gets one entry after TCRdb re-called the multiplex PCR reads with MiXCR. The data show about 350,000 distinct CDR3 sequences, 15% to 20% seen once.

The V gene is TRBV9, the J gene TRBJ2-5; weak D call: TRBD2 (5 bases). Sequenced material: blood. This receptor was identified in a woman aged 40 to 50 with Graves' ophthalmopathy. As DNA, the CDR3 is TGTGCCAGCAGCGCTGGCGGGCAGTCAGGAGAGACCCAGTACTTC. This sequence encodes CASSAGGQSGETQYF.